One and the same sample provided the 12 T cell receptor beta chains below, sequenced in a study of vaccination and CD4 T cells after COVID-19. Cultured CD4+ T cell DNA was sequenced using the Oncomine TCR Beta short-read assay. MiXCR was run by TCRdb on the PCR reads, yielding one entry per CDR3 protein. Of 15,000 to 19,000 distinct CDR3 sequences in the sample, about 39% were seen once. For these receptors, no antigen is known. The treatment denotes: roughly 11-day PBMC culture with coronavirus spike peptide pools or control peptides (ViraFEST assay). The material was CD4+ T cells from blood, cultured in vitro, obtained before SARS-CoV-2 vaccination. The source of these receptors is a human donor who had recovered from COVID-19.

The gene calls are TRBV10-3 and TRBJ1-2; 7 bases are a match to TRBD1. V shed 10 bases and J 2 bases; nucleotides not matched to a gene: 10. Germline V CDR1 and CDR2: ENHRY, SYGVKD. CDR3 length: 14 residues. The CDR3 DNA reads TGTGCCAGCGAGGGGGCAGGGATGAACTATGGCTACACCTTC. Protein: CASEGAGMNYGYTF.

The chain has TRBV28 and TRBJ2-7, with D hard to call. The V gene lost 3 bases and the J gene lost 3 bases, with 9 bases spanning the gap. Per germline, CDR1 MDHEN and CDR2 SYDVKM. CDR3 length: 13 amino acids. For the CDR3, the DNA is TGTGCCAGCAGTTTGCCTAGTAGCTACGAGCAGTACTTC. Residues: CASSLPSSYEQYF.

J is TRBJ2-1 and V is TRBV6-5, with 8 positions matching TRBD1. The CDR3 loop spans 13 amino acids. The germline gives CDR1 MNHEY, CDR2 SVGAGI. With V trimmed by 0 bases and J by 15 bases, 7 bases remained unmatched. This chain's CDR3 is CASSYSTGTGPFF. DNA of the CDR3: TGTGCCAGCAGTTACTCGACCGGGACAGGCCCGTTCTTC.

The gene calls are TRBV19 and TRBJ1-2; D unclear. The V and J ends lost 3 bases and 0 bases respectively, with 11 bases between them. The CDR3 totals 15 residues. The germline V gene has CDR1 LNHDA and CDR2 SQIVND (reference sequence). DNA of the CDR3: TGTGCCAGTAGTATTCCGGGCAGAGCTAACTATGGCTACACCTTC. Translation gives CASSIPGRANYGYTF.

This clonotype was detected only a few times. The chain is built from TRBV19 and TRBJ1-5, with D unclear. The CDR3 has 15 residues. V was cut by 5 bases and J by 4 bases, with 15 bases left in between. Germline V gene lookup returns CDR1 LNHDA and CDR2 SQIVND (reference sequence). The CDR3 spells CASSVAEGRNQPQHF. Here the CDR3 DNA reads TGTGCCAGTAGTGTCGCGGAGGGTCGGAATCAGCCCCAGCATTTT.

Only a few counts were recorded for this clonotype. The genes are TRBV6-1 and TRBJ1-6, with D tentatively TRBD1 (6 bases). CDR1 and CDR2 (germline): MNHNS, SASEGT. CDR3 length: 15 residues. Trimming stripped 6 bases from V and 8 bases from J, with 17 bases between. DNA for the CDR3: TGTGCCAGCAGACCCAACACAGGGTGGGATTCACCCCTCCACTTT. It specifies CASRPNTGWDSPLHF.

The chain has TRBV11-2 and TRBJ2-1, with D tentatively TRBD2 (6 bases). Germline CDR1 and CDR2: SGHAT and FQNNGV. Between the trimmed V and J ends, which lost 5 bases and 0 bases, there was a span of 14 bases. The CDR3 has 16 residues. The CDR3 here is CASSLLGSGSYNEQFF. The CDR3 coding sequence is TGTGCCAGCAGCCTTCTGGGTAGCGGCTCCTACAATGAGCAGTTCTTC. The full variable domain, its missing parts supplied by reference TRBV11-2 and TRBJ2-1, is EAGVAQSPRYKIIEKRQSVAFWCNPISGHATLYWYQQILGQGPKLLIQFQNNGVVDDSQLPKDRFSAERLKGVDSTLKIQPAKLEDSAVYLCASSLLGSGSYNEQFFGPGTRLTVL.

The chain carries TRBV19 and TRBJ2-3; D is unclear. V was clipped by 6 bases and J by 0 bases, with 7 bases between them. This CDR3 contains 13 residues. In germline, CDR1 is LNHDA, CDR2 SQIVND (reference sequence). CDR3 nucleotides: TGTGCCAGTAGGAAGGACAGCACAGATACGCAGTATTTT. This translates into CASRKDSTDTQYF.

This clonotype was counted between two and nine times. This chain uses TRBV7-9 with TRBJ2-7; 7 nucleotides agree with TRBD1. This CDR3 spans 14 amino acids. Trimming at V came to 1 base and at J to 3 bases, leaving 3 bases not matched to a gene. CDR1 SEHNR and CDR2 FQNEAQ come from the germline V gene (reference sequence). The DNA of the CDR3 is TGTGCCAGCAGCTTAGGACAGGGCGGCTACGAGCAGTACTTC. This sequence encodes CASSLGQGGYEQYF.

This chain links TRBV4-3 with TRBJ2-3; 12 bases agree with TRBD2. The junction had 6 bases not matched to a gene; V was cut back by 4 bases and J by 4 bases. The CDR3 length is 16 residues. From germline, CDR1 is LGHNA and CDR2 YSLEER. Here the CDR3 reads CASSPASGGGADTQYF. The CDR3 DNA follows: TGCGCCAGCAGCCCAGCTAGCGGGGGGGGGGCAGATACGCAGTATTTT.

The chain joins TRBV19 to TRBJ2-1, with 10 nucleotides matching TRBD1. The CDR3 covers 15 residues. V gave up 6 bases and J gave up 7 bases; unmatched junction bases: 9. The V gene's germline CDR1 is LNHDA and CDR2 SQIVND (reference sequence). The CDR3 is CASRKGTGDGNEQFF. In DNA form, the CDR3 reads TGTGCCAGTAGGAAAGGGACAGGGGATGGGAATGAGCAGTTCTTC.

The CDR3 loop reads CASSSPSGVYDTGELFF. CDR3 sequence (DNA): TGTGCCAGCAGCTCCCCGTCGGGAGTATACGACACCGGGGAGCTGTTTTTT. This sequence joins TRBV5-4 and TRBJ2-2; D possibly corresponds to TRBD2 (6 bases). V gave up 3 bases and J gave up 3 bases, with 18 bases separating them. CDR1 and CDR2 from the germline V gene are SGHNT and YYREEE (reference sequence). The length of the CDR3 is 17 residues.